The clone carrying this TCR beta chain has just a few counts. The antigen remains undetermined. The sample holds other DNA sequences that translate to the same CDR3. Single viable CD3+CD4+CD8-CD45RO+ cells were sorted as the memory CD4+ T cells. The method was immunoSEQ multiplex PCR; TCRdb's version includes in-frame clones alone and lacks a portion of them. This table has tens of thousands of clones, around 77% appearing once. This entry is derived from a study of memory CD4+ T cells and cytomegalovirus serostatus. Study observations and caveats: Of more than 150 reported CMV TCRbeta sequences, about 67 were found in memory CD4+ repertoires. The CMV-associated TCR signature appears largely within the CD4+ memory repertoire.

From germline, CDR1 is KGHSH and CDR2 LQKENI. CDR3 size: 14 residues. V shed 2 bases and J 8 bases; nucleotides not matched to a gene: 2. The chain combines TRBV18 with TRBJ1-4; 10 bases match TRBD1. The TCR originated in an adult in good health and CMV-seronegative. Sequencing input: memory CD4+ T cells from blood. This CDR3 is CASSPGTGDEKLFF. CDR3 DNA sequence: TGTGCCAGCTCACCAGGGACAGGGGACGAAAAACTGTTTTTT.